This TCR beta chain is drawn from a study of T cell responses to AZD1222 COVID-19 vaccine. General study results and limits: Dominant at 160-218 and 743-854, vaccine-associated CD4 TCRs also spanned spike.

The ends were cut back, 6 bases at V and 4 bases at J, with 19 bases in the middle. There are 16 residues in the CDR3. CDR1 and CDR2 from the germline V gene are LNHDA and SQIVND (reference sequence). The assay was immunoSEQ multiplex PCR, and TCRdb's table has in-frame clones only and misses some. Counted here are 150,000 to 200,000 clones, 94% occurring once; the ten biggest clones make up 4.5% to 5.5%. About this clone itself: Its antigen is as yet unknown.

Sequenced material: peripheral blood, taken 28 days after the second AZD1222 dose. The sequence was obtained from an adult who received the AZD1222 COVID-19 vaccine. The chain couples TRBV19 to TRBJ2-1; the D call may be TRBD1 or TRBD2 (6 bases each). In nucleotides, the CDR3 is TGTGCCAGTAGGGCCCAGGGGCGGGATAGTTACAATGAGCAGTTCTTC. Translation gives CASRAQGRDSYNEQFF.